The 30 T cell receptor beta chains below come from one sample, sequenced in a study of preoperative IRX-2 immunotherapy in early breast cancer. Treatment specified: preoperative locoregional IRX-2 cytokine immunotherapy. The table came from immunoSEQ multiplex PCR; TCRdb's copy has only in-frame clones and leaves some out. Among around 57,000 clones, roughly 94% were seen once, and the ten largest hold around 1.7%. The material was obtained from a patient treated with IRX-2 immunotherapy. The receptor set was obtained from a human donor with breast cancer.

As to this clone: The junction does not match germline at one end; this may be a read error. This chain joins TRBV5-1 and TRBJ2-7; D is ambiguous. The CDR3 is made up of 18 amino acids. Looked up from germline, CDR1 is SGHRS and CDR2 is YFSETQ. The CDR3 sequence: CASSPNARHGPLSYDQYF. CDR3 in DNA: TGCGCCAGCAGCCCGAACGCCCGGCACGGGCCCCTCTCCTACGATCAGTACTTC.

V and J are TRBV19 and TRBJ1-2; 8 positions agree with TRBD1. This CDR3 has 12 amino acids. The junction had 5 bases not matched to a gene; V was cut back by 6 bases and J by 8 bases. Per germline, CDR1 LNHDA and CDR2 SQIVND (reference sequence). CDR3 loop: CASRRTGQGYTF. As DNA, the CDR3 is TGTGCCAGTAGGCGGACAGGGCAAGGCTACACCTTC.

The chain employs TRBV19 and TRBJ1-4; D uncertain. The CDR3 is made up of 15 amino acids. The germline V gene has CDR1 LNHDA and CDR2 SQIVND (reference sequence). The V end lost 3 bases, the J end lost 8 bases, and 16 bases lay between the germline ends. This CDR3 is CASSIPEFMGEKLFF. CDR3 in DNA: TGTGCCAGTAGTATCCCTGAATTCATGGGCGAAAAACTGTTTTTT.

The V gene is TRBV5-1, the J gene TRBJ2-5; TRBD2 aligns across 9 bases. Germline V gene sequence: CDR1 SGHRS, CDR2 YFSETQ. The junction had 8 bases not matched to a gene; V was cut back by 0 bases and J by 5 bases. The CDR3 contains 16 residues. The CDR3 region is CASSLAVASGDETQYF. The CDR3 DNA follows: TGCGCCAGCAGCTTGGCAGTGGCTAGCGGGGACGAGACCCAGTACTTC.

V and J are TRBV4-1 and TRBJ2-1; no clear D. CDR1 and CDR2 from the germline V gene are MGHRA and YSYEKL. CDR3 length: 14 residues. Between the trimmed V and J ends, which lost 1 base and 3 bases, there was a span of 7 bases. The CDR3 bases are TGCGCCAGCAGCCAAGGCCCGGGCTACAATGAGCAGTTCTTC. As protein: CASSQGPGYNEQFF.

V gene TRBV7-8 combines with J gene TRBJ2-3, with D hard to call. V shed 6 bases and J shed 1 base, with 14 bases lying between them. Per the germline V gene, CDR1 is SGHVS and CDR2 is FQNEAQ. The length of the CDR3 is 15 residues. As DNA, the CDR3 is TGTGCCAGCAGACCCCCCACCACTGGCACAGATACGCAGTATTTT. It yields the protein CASRPPTTGTDTQYF.

The chain uses TRBV18 and TRBJ2-1; 8 nucleotides line up with TRBD2. From germline, CDR1 is KGHSH and CDR2 LQKENI. V trimming: 0 bases; J trimming: 7 bases; junction bases outside the gene matches: 11. The CDR3 is made up of 17 amino acids. In DNA form, the CDR3 reads TGTGCCAGCTCACCACCACGATTCGGGAGGGCCCAGAATGAGCAGTTCTTC. The encoded protein is CASSPPRFGRAQNEQFF.

The chain combines TRBV5-1 with TRBJ1-5; D is unclear. Trimming removed 0 bases from V and 0 bases from J, with 1 base in between. The CDR3 is made up of 13 amino acids. The germline V gene encodes CDR1 SGHRS and CDR2 YFSETQ. CDR3: CASSLDSNQPQHF. The CDR3 nucleotides read TGCGCCAGCAGCTTGGATAGCAATCAGCCCCAGCATTTT.

The V and J genes are TRBV30 and TRBJ2-2, with a possible D match to TRBD1 (7 bases). Germline-derived CDR1 and CDR2 are GTSNPN and SVGIG (reference sequence). The germline V and J ends were trimmed by 3 bases and 7 bases, with 18 bases remaining between them. CDR3 length equals 15 residues. The CDR3 here is CAWRKGAGRVGELFF. The CDR3 nucleotides are TGTGCCTGGAGAAAGGGGGCGGGACGGGTCGGGGAGCTGTTTTTT.

The J gene is TRBJ1-4, the V gene TRBV29-1, with 11 bases aligning to TRBD1. The germline V gene has CDR1 SQVTM and CDR2 ANQGSEA. The CDR3 is 14 residues long. The CDR3 sequence is CSARTGGSYEKLFF. CDR3 in DNA: TGCAGTGCTAGGACAGGGGGCTCCTATGAAAAACTGTTTTTT.

This chain connects TRBV7-7 to TRBJ2-5; the D is unclear. V lost 5 bases and J 0 bases, leaving 7 bases between the germline ends. The CDR3 is 13 amino acids. Germline loops: CDR1 SSHAT, CDR2 FNYEAQ (reference sequence). CDR3: CASSPLDQETQYF. In DNA, the CDR3 is TGTGCCAGCAGCCCCCTGGACCAAGAGACCCAGTACTTC.

The chain couples TRBV6-1 to TRBJ1-1, with a tentative D call TRBD1 (5 bases). V lost 2 bases and J 6 bases, leaving 16 bases between the germline ends. The germline gives CDR1 MNHNS, CDR2 SASEGT. The CDR3 sequence is 15 residues long. This chain's CDR3 is CASSELFGASSEAFF. Written as DNA, the CDR3 is TGTGCCAGCAGTGAACTATTTGGGGCTAGTTCTGAAGCTTTCTTT.

The V gene is TRBV5-1, the J gene TRBJ2-3; D is perhaps TRBD1 or TRBD2 (6 bases each). Germline loops: CDR1 SGHRS, CDR2 YFSETQ. The CDR3 sequence is 15 residues long. Trimming left V 4 bases short and J 3 bases short, with 15 bases between. CDR3 region: CASSVRGGPTDTQYF. The CDR3 nucleotides are TGCGCCAGCAGCGTGAGAGGGGGGCCAACAGATACGCAGTATTTT.

The V gene is TRBV6-4, the J gene TRBJ1-5; 8 nucleotides agree with TRBD1. Unmatched junction bases numbered 9, after V lost 8 bases and J lost 0 bases. Per germline, CDR1 MRHNA and CDR2 SNTAGT. CDR3 length: 16 amino acids. The DNA for the CDR3 is TGTGCCAGCGGCCGCAGGGGGCAATATAGCAATCAGCCCCAGCATTTT. Its translation is CASGRRGQYSNQPQHF.

In this sample, this clone turned up a few times. The chain employs TRBV7-6 and TRBJ2-3, with 9 bases lining up with TRBD1. CDR1 is SGHVS and CDR2 is FNYEAQ in the germline V gene. The CDR3 has 16 amino acids. V gave up 5 bases and J gave up 0 bases; unmatched junction bases: 6. The CDR3 spells CASSPRQGVSTDTQYF. CDR3 coding DNA: TGTGCCAGCAGCCCCCGACAGGGGGTTAGCACAGATACGCAGTATTTT.

The chain is built from TRBV18 and TRBJ2-1; 7 bases match TRBD2. CDR3 length: 15 amino acids. The V gene's germline CDR1 is KGHSH and CDR2 LQKENI. The junction had 5 bases not matched to a gene; V was cut back by 0 bases and J by 6 bases. The CDR3 DNA reads as TGTGCCAGCTCACCACCCCCATGGACTAGCAATGAGCAGTTCTTC. This codes for CASSPPPWTSNEQFF.

The chain combines TRBV7-3 with TRBJ2-1; TRBD2 agrees at 8 bases. The CDR3 consists of 18 residues. CDR1 SGHTA and CDR2 FQGTGA come from the germline V gene. Germline trimming cut 5 bases from V and 1 base from J; bases unmatched to any gene: 13. CDR3 protein: CASSSTGREVRSYNEQFF. DNA for the CDR3: TGTGCCAGCAGCAGTACGGGGCGGGAGGTAAGATCCTACAATGAGCAGTTCTTC.

CDR3 bases: TGCGCCAGCAGCTTGGCGCTAGGACCTAATGAGCAGTTCTTC. Translating it yields CASSLALGPNEQFF. The chain has TRBV5-1 and TRBJ2-1, with D unresolved. This CDR3 region has 14 residues. Germline CDR1 and CDR2: SGHRS and YFSETQ. V shed 0 bases and J shed 7 bases, with 11 bases lying between them.

Here the CDR3 DNA reads TGTGCCAGCGGGGTACCCAACACCATATATTTT. It yields the protein CASGVPNTIYF. The rearrangement links TRBV28 to TRBJ1-3; no clear D. CDR3 length equals 11 residues. Trimming took off 8 bases at V and 7 bases at J, with 9 bases between the two ends. CDR1 and CDR2 from the germline V gene are MDHEN and SYDVKM.

The J gene is TRBJ2-5, the V gene TRBV5-1; D unclear. Germline CDR1 and CDR2: SGHRS and YFSETQ. V was trimmed by 3 bases and J by 0 bases, leaving 9 bases between them. The CDR3 is made up of 14 amino acids. The CDR3: CASSWREHQETQYF. DNA of the CDR3: TGCGCCAGCAGCTGGAGAGAACACCAAGAGACCCAGTACTTC.

V is TRBV7-8 and J is TRBJ1-2; D is perhaps TRBD1 (5 bases). Germline V gene data show CDR1 as SGHVS and CDR2 as FQNEAQ. The CDR3 covers 12 residues. V was cut by 3 bases and J by 8 bases, with 10 bases left in between. The CDR3 nucleotides read TGTGCCAGCAGCTTCGGGGACGGCGGCTACACCTTC. Translating it yields CASSFGDGGYTF. Together with reference TRBV7-8 and TRBJ1-2, the CDR3 gives the full variable domain: GAGVSQSPRYKVAKRGQDVALRCDPISGHVSLFWYQQALGQGPEFLTYFQNEAQLDKSGLPSDRFFAERPEGSVSTLKIQRTQQEDSAVYLCASSFGDGGYTFGSGTRLTVV.

This clone was seen more than once but under ten times. The V gene is TRBV4-2, the J gene TRBJ2-2; no definite D call. CDR1 is LGHNA, CDR2 YNFKEQ, per germline. Trimming left V 3 bases short and J 3 bases short, with 8 bases between. This CDR3 region has 14 residues. CDR3 bases: TGTGCCAGCAGCCATATTGGGGACACCGGGGAGCTGTTTTTT. It encodes CASSHIGDTGELFF.

This sequence joins TRBV4-1 and TRBJ1-2; 7 bases align to TRBD1. Germline V gene data show CDR1 as MGHRA and CDR2 as YSYEKL. CDR3 size: 16 residues. V gave up 3 bases and J gave up 6 bases; unmatched junction bases: 13. The CDR3 loop is CASSQASLDRVHGYTF. The CDR3 DNA reads TGCGCCAGCAGCCAGGCTAGTCTAGACAGGGTGCATGGCTACACCTTC.

The chain carries TRBV19 and TRBJ2-7; TRBD2 agrees at 10 bases. The CDR3 length is 16 residues. The V gene's germline CDR1 is LNHDA and CDR2 SQIVND (reference sequence). V lost 3 bases and J lost 3; bases outside the gene matches: 8. CDR3 nucleotide sequence: TGTGCCAGTAGTATGGGACTAGCGAGGGGGTTCTACGAGCAGTACTTC. Translating it yields CASSMGLARGFYEQYF. Combining the CDR3 with reference TRBV19 and TRBJ2-7 gives the whole variable domain DGGITQSPKYLFRKEGQNVTLSCEQNLNHDAMYWYRQDPGQGLRLIYYSQIVNDFQKGDIAEGYSVSREKKESFPLTVTSAQKNPTAFYLCASSMGLARGFYEQYFGPGTRLTVT.

The chain uses TRBV15 and TRBJ2-1; D gene ambiguous. Germline CDR1 LNHNV, CDR2 YYDKDF (reference sequence). Trimming took off 1 base at V and 4 bases at J, with 5 bases between the two ends. This CDR3 comprises 13 residues. CDR3 residues: CATSRARYNEQFF. The CDR3 coding sequence is TGTGCCACCAGCAGAGCCCGGTACAATGAGCAGTTCTTC.

The chain combines TRBV18 with TRBJ1-2; D gene unclear. CDR1 and CDR2 from the germline V gene are KGHSH and LQKENI. The CDR3 covers 12 residues. Trimming removed 4 bases from V and 3 bases from J, with 6 bases in between. This CDR3 reads CASSRGDYGYTF. The CDR3 DNA sequence: TGTGCCAGCTCACGTGGCGACTATGGCTACACCTTC. Variable domain in full (rest from reference TRBV18 and TRBJ1-2): NAGVMQNPRHLVRRRGQEARLRCSPMKGHSHVYWYRQLPEEGLKFMVYLQKENIIDESGMPKERFSAEFPKEGPSILRIQQVVRGDSAAYFCASSRGDYGYTFGSGTRLTVV.

The table lists this clone with a count of one. CDR3 residues: CSVFTSVSTGELFF. In nucleotides, the CDR3 is TGCAGCGTCTTCACTAGCGTGAGCACCGGGGAGCTGTTTTTT. The chain employs TRBV29-1 and TRBJ2-2; 7 nucleotides agree with TRBD2. CDR1 and CDR2 from the germline V gene are SQVTM and ANQGSEA. J lost 4 bases, V lost 6 bases, and 8 bases had no gene match. There are 14 residues in the CDR3.

The genes are TRBV4-1 and TRBJ1-5; 7 bases are shared with TRBD1. V gave up 8 bases and J gave up 5 bases; unmatched junction bases: 9. There are 14 residues in the CDR3. Germline CDR1 is MGHRA and CDR2 is YSYEKL. The CDR3 is CASAGGAVDQPQHF. As DNA, the CDR3 is TGCGCCAGCGCAGGGGGGGCCGTAGATCAGCCCCAGCATTTT.

The chain carries TRBV28 and TRBJ2-6; D call uncertain. Germline loops: CDR1 MDHEN, CDR2 SYDVKM. Trimming took off 2 bases at V and 2 bases at J, with 13 bases between the two ends. This CDR3 comprises 17 residues. This chain's CDR3 is CASSLEEMDTGANVLTF. The CDR3 DNA follows: TGTGCCAGCAGTTTAGAGGAGATGGATACTGGGGCCAACGTCCTGACTTTC.

The rearrangement links TRBV7-8 to TRBJ2-7; D is undetermined. From germline, CDR1 is SGHVS and CDR2 FQNEAQ. The CDR3 spans 11 residues. Trimming took off 2 bases at V and 7 bases at J, with 6 bases between the two ends. The CDR3 nucleotides are TGTGCCAGCAGCTTAAGGGAAGAGCAGTACTTC. Translation: CASSLREEQYF.